These T cell receptor beta chains were read from a single sample in a study of molecular identifiers for immune sequencing clone quantification. TCRdb called the PCR reads again in MiXCR, with one record for every CDR3 protein. This sample has about 640,000 distinct CDR3 sequences, with approximately 20% found just once. The specimen sequenced was naive CD8+ T cells from blood, with Jurkat cell RNA spiked in. Source of these receptors: a human donor in good health. Some libraries in this study had Jurkat cell RNA spiked in. Both conserved end residues are part of each CDR3. Fields, in order: CDR3 DNA, CDR3 protein, V gene, D gene, clone size, J gene. D genes are given only for firm matches. Size is omitted from some rows. Given values are once, few, many or a class for expanded clones.

cdr3_nt: TGTGCCAGCAGCTTAGGGGTGACAGGGTCCTACGAGCAGTACTTC; cdr3_aa: CASSLGVTGSYEQYF; v_call: TRBV7-8; d_call: TRBD1; clone_size: NA; j_call: TRBJ2-7
cdr3_nt: TGTGCCAGCAGCTTAACGGGGGGAGAGAACACTGAAGCTTTCTTT; cdr3_aa: CASSLTGGENTEAFF; v_call: TRBV7-3; d_call: NA; clone_size: many; j_call: TRBJ1-1
cdr3_nt: TGTGCCAGCAGCCCAACAGGGTTCGACTTTACCTACGAGCAGTACTTC; cdr3_aa: CASSPTGFDFTYEQYF; v_call: TRBV2; d_call: NA; clone_size: few; j_call: TRBJ2-7
cdr3_nt: TGTGCCAGCAGCTTATTTTCCGGGGAGACAGATACGCAGTATTTT; cdr3_aa: CASSLFSGETDTQYF; v_call: TRBV11-2; d_call: NA; clone_size: few; j_call: TRBJ2-3
cdr3_nt: TGCGCCAGCAGCCAGATCGGGGGATCACGCACAGATACGCAGTATTTT; cdr3_aa: CASSQIGGSRTDTQYF; v_call: TRBV4-1; d_call: NA; clone_size: many; j_call: TRBJ2-3
cdr3_nt: TGCGCCAGCAGCCATAACCGGGACAGAAACACTGAAGCTTTCTTT; cdr3_aa: CASSHNRDRNTEAFF; v_call: TRBV4-1; d_call: TRBD1; clone_size: many; j_call: TRBJ1-1
cdr3_nt: TGTGCCAGCAGCTTATTAGGTCCTAGCGGGACACCGGGGGACCAAGAGACCCAGTACTTC; cdr3_aa: CASSLLGPSGTPGDQETQYF; v_call: TRBV7-9; d_call: TRBD2; clone_size: many; j_call: TRBJ2-5
cdr3_nt: TGTGCCAGCAGTTTATCTCAGGGGCCAGATACGCAGTATTTT; cdr3_aa: CASSLSQGPDTQYF; v_call: TRBV12-3/TRBV12-4; d_call: NA; clone_size: many; j_call: TRBJ2-3
cdr3_nt: TGTGCCAGCAGTTGGACAGTATACGAGCAGTACTTC; cdr3_aa: CASSWTVYEQYF; v_call: TRBV12-3/TRBV12-4; d_call: NA; clone_size: many; j_call: TRBJ2-7
cdr3_nt: TGTGCCAGCGGTTATAGGAGGTACCAAGAGACCCAGTACTTC; cdr3_aa: CASGYRRYQETQYF; v_call: TRBV28; d_call: NA; clone_size: many; j_call: TRBJ2-5
cdr3_nt: TGTGCCAGCAGCCCCACCTTAGCGGTTCGTAATGAAAAACTGTTTTTT; cdr3_aa: CASSPTLAVRNEKLFF; v_call: TRBV7-6; d_call: NA; clone_size: many; j_call: TRBJ1-4
cdr3_nt: TGCAGTGCTAGTGAACTCTACAATGAGCAGTTCTTC; cdr3_aa: CSASELYNEQFF; v_call: TRBV20-1; d_call: NA; clone_size: NA; j_call: TRBJ2-1
cdr3_nt: TGTGCCAGCAGTTTGGGACAGGGGAGAGGCGAGCAGTACTTC; cdr3_aa: CASSLGQGRGEQYF; v_call: TRBV27; d_call: TRBD1; clone_size: many; j_call: TRBJ2-7
cdr3_nt: TGTGCCAGCAGCCCGACCCTTGGCCAGATCTACTATGGCTACACCTTC; cdr3_aa: CASSPTLGQIYYGYTF; v_call: TRBV28; d_call: NA; clone_size: many; j_call: TRBJ1-2
cdr3_nt: TGCAGTGCTAGAGATCCTAGCTGGGACAATGAGCAGTTCTTC; cdr3_aa: CSARDPSWDNEQFF; v_call: TRBV20-1; d_call: NA; clone_size: few; j_call: TRBJ2-1
cdr3_nt: TGTGCCAGCGCCGCTACTGGGGGTGCCAATCAGCCCCAGCATTTT; cdr3_aa: CASAATGGANQPQHF; v_call: TRBV27; d_call: NA; clone_size: NA; j_call: TRBJ1-5
cdr3_nt: TGTGCCAGCAGCTTTTCTGGGGTTATGAGCAATCAGCCCCAGCATTTT; cdr3_aa: CASSFSGVMSNQPQHF; v_call: TRBV5-6; d_call: NA; clone_size: many; j_call: TRBJ1-5
cdr3_nt: TGTGCCAGTAGTATCCAACCAGGGATCACTGAAGCTTTCTTT; cdr3_aa: CASSIQPGITEAFF; v_call: TRBV19; d_call: NA; clone_size: many; j_call: TRBJ1-1
cdr3_nt: TGTGCCAGCAGCCCGTCGGTAGCGGGAGAGGTAGATACGCAGTATTTT; cdr3_aa: CASSPSVAGEVDTQYF; v_call: TRBV7-9; d_call: TRBD2; clone_size: many; j_call: TRBJ2-3
cdr3_nt: TGCGCCAGCAGCTCGCCCGACAGGGGGATGTCCTATGGCTACACCTTC; cdr3_aa: CASSSPDRGMSYGYTF; v_call: TRBV5-1; d_call: TRBD1; clone_size: many; j_call: TRBJ1-2
cdr3_nt: TGTGCCAGCAGTTACAGGGGAAATCAGCCCCAGCATTTT; cdr3_aa: CASSYRGNQPQHF; v_call: TRBV6-2/TRBV6-3; d_call: NA; clone_size: many; j_call: TRBJ1-5
cdr3_nt: TGTGCCAGCACTCCAACTTCCACGGGTGGCACTGAAGCTTTCTTT; cdr3_aa: CASTPTSTGGTEAFF; v_call: TRBV6-2/TRBV6-3; d_call: NA; clone_size: many; j_call: TRBJ1-1
cdr3_nt: TGTGCCAGCAGTTACTTTAACAGAGCAAACTATGGCTACACCTTC; cdr3_aa: CASSYFNRANYGYTF; v_call: TRBV6-5; d_call: NA; clone_size: NA; j_call: TRBJ1-2
cdr3_nt: TGTGCCAGCAGCCCAAGAGTAGGGACAGGGTACTACGAGCAGTACTTC; cdr3_aa: CASSPRVGTGYYEQYF; v_call: TRBV5-3; d_call: TRBD1; clone_size: NA; j_call: TRBJ2-7
cdr3_nt: TGCAGTGCTAGAGGACAGGGGTCCTCCTACGAGCAGTACTTC; cdr3_aa: CSARGQGSSYEQYF; v_call: TRBV20-1; d_call: TRBD1; clone_size: many; j_call: TRBJ2-7
cdr3_nt: TGTGCCAGCAGTTACTCGGTCGGGGCGAGCGGGGTCTCCTACGAGCAGTACTTC; cdr3_aa: CASSYSVGASGVSYEQYF; v_call: TRBV6-5; d_call: TRBD2; clone_size: many; j_call: TRBJ2-7
cdr3_nt: TGTGCCTGGAGCGGGGGTAGGTCCTACGAGCAGTACTTC; cdr3_aa: CAWSGGRSYEQYF; v_call: TRBV30; d_call: NA; clone_size: NA; j_call: TRBJ2-7
cdr3_nt: TGTGCCAGCAGCGTAGCCGGTTCTCCGGCAAACATATTACTCACAGATACGCAGTATTTT; cdr3_aa: CASSVAGSPANILLTDTQYF; v_call: TRBV9; d_call: NA; clone_size: NA; j_call: TRBJ2-3
cdr3_nt: TGTGCCAGCAGCTTAGGGATAGGGGGGGACCAGCCCCAGCATTTT; cdr3_aa: CASSLGIGGDQPQHF; v_call: TRBV7-9; d_call: NA; clone_size: many; j_call: TRBJ1-5
cdr3_nt: TGTGCCAGCACCCCTCTCCAGGGAGTTAGCGAGCAGTACTTC; cdr3_aa: CASTPLQGVSEQYF; v_call: TRBV12-3/TRBV12-4; d_call: NA; clone_size: NA; j_call: TRBJ2-7
cdr3_nt: TGTGCCAGCATACCTACTAGCGAGACAGATACGCAGTATTTT; cdr3_aa: CASIPTSETDTQYF; v_call: TRBV5-6; d_call: TRBD2; clone_size: many; j_call: TRBJ2-3
cdr3_nt: TGTGCCAGCAGCCCCGACAGGGTCCACGAGCAGTACTTC; cdr3_aa: CASSPDRVHEQYF; v_call: TRBV7-9; d_call: TRBD1; clone_size: many; j_call: TRBJ2-7
cdr3_nt: TGTGCCAGTAGTATCGACAGGAATTCACCCCTCCACTTT; cdr3_aa: CASSIDRNSPLHF; v_call: TRBV19; d_call: NA; clone_size: few; j_call: TRBJ1-6
cdr3_nt: TGTGCCAGCAGCTGGGGGGTGGGTTTGGAAGCTTTCTTT; cdr3_aa: CASSWGVGLEAFF; v_call: TRBV5-5; d_call: NA; clone_size: many; j_call: TRBJ1-1
cdr3_nt: TGTGCCAGCAGTAACCGGGACAGGGAGGGCGAGCAGTACTTC; cdr3_aa: CASSNRDREGEQYF; v_call: TRBV6-1; d_call: TRBD1; clone_size: many; j_call: TRBJ2-7
cdr3_nt: TGCGCCAGCAGCCCTACCCGGGACAGCTATCAGCCCCAGCATTTT; cdr3_aa: CASSPTRDSYQPQHF; v_call: TRBV4-3; d_call: TRBD1; clone_size: NA; j_call: TRBJ1-5
cdr3_nt: TGCAGCGCCATCTTCCCACCGGCTAATGAAAAACTGTTTTTT; cdr3_aa: CSAIFPPANEKLFF; v_call: TRBV29-1; d_call: NA; clone_size: many; j_call: TRBJ1-4
cdr3_nt: TGTGCCAGCAGTTTTTGGGCTAGCGGGAGGGCCGGCTACGAGCAGTACTTC; cdr3_aa: CASSFWASGRAGYEQYF; v_call: TRBV28; d_call: TRBD2; clone_size: few; j_call: TRBJ2-7
cdr3_nt: TGCAGCGCTGATGTGGGGGGCAACAACCCGTTCACAGATACGCAGTATTTT; cdr3_aa: CSADVGGNNPFTDTQYF; v_call: TRBV29-1; d_call: NA; clone_size: many; j_call: TRBJ2-3
cdr3_nt: TGCGCCAGCAGCCAAGGAGGAACGGGGTTGTACAATGAGCAGTTCTTC; cdr3_aa: CASSQGGTGLYNEQFF; v_call: TRBV4-1; d_call: NA; clone_size: many; j_call: TRBJ2-1
cdr3_nt: TGTGCCTGGAGCCACGGGACCTTATACACCGGGGAGCTGTTTTTT; cdr3_aa: CAWSHGTLYTGELFF; v_call: TRBV30; d_call: NA; clone_size: many; j_call: TRBJ2-2
cdr3_nt: TGTGCCTGGAGCCAGGGGTACTACAATGAGCAGTTCTTC; cdr3_aa: CAWSQGYYNEQFF; v_call: TRBV30; d_call: NA; clone_size: few; j_call: TRBJ2-1
cdr3_nt: TGTGCCAGACAGCCTAGCACAGATACGCAGTATTTT; cdr3_aa: CARQPSTDTQYF; v_call: TRBV6-5; d_call: NA; clone_size: NA; j_call: TRBJ2-3
cdr3_nt: TGTGCCAGCAGCTTTGGTGTCGGGGAAGGAGGGTATGGCTACACCTTC; cdr3_aa: CASSFGVGEGGYGYTF; v_call: TRBV7-9; d_call: NA; clone_size: NA; j_call: TRBJ1-2
cdr3_nt: TGTGCCAGCAGTTTTGGATGGTCTGGGGGGGAAGAGACCCAGTACTTC; cdr3_aa: CASSFGWSGGEETQYF; v_call: TRBV12-3/TRBV12-4; d_call: TRBD2; clone_size: many; j_call: TRBJ2-5
cdr3_nt: TGTGCCAGCAGCTTAGGTTCCCGGGACAGGGGGCTCAATGAGCAGTTCTTC; cdr3_aa: CASSLGSRDRGLNEQFF; v_call: TRBV11-3; d_call: TRBD1; clone_size: few; j_call: TRBJ2-1
cdr3_nt: TGTGCCAGTACCCTCGGGGCAGGGGTCAGCACAGATACGCAGTATTTT; cdr3_aa: CASTLGAGVSTDTQYF; v_call: TRBV19; d_call: NA; clone_size: NA; j_call: TRBJ2-3
cdr3_nt: TGTGCCAGCAGCCCATTGGGACACAAGGACGGGGAGCTGTTTTTT; cdr3_aa: CASSPLGHKDGELFF; v_call: TRBV7-9; d_call: NA; clone_size: many; j_call: TRBJ2-2
cdr3_nt: TGTGCCAGTAGGGACAGGGGATGGGGAAGTGAAAAACTGTTTTTT; cdr3_aa: CASRDRGWGSEKLFF; v_call: TRBV19; d_call: TRBD1; clone_size: NA; j_call: TRBJ1-4
cdr3_nt: TGTGCCAGCAGCGTAGGACTAGAAACAGATACGCAGTATTTT; cdr3_aa: CASSVGLETDTQYF; v_call: TRBV9; d_call: NA; clone_size: many; j_call: TRBJ2-3
cdr3_nt: TGTGCCAGCAGCCAAGGGCGGCGGGAGTCGGATACGCAGTATTTT; cdr3_aa: CASSQGRRESDTQYF; v_call: TRBV3-1; d_call: TRBD2; clone_size: few; j_call: TRBJ2-3
cdr3_nt: TGCAGTGCTACCAACCTTGGGACTAGCGGACTGTCCTACGAGCAGTACTTC; cdr3_aa: CSATNLGTSGLSYEQYF; v_call: TRBV20-1; d_call: TRBD2; clone_size: few; j_call: TRBJ2-7
cdr3_nt: TGTGCCTGGAGTACAGGGATGAACACTGAAGCTTTCTTT; cdr3_aa: CAWSTGMNTEAFF; v_call: TRBV30; d_call: NA; clone_size: many; j_call: TRBJ1-1
cdr3_nt: TGTGCCAGCAGACTTTCCGGGGAGAGCTCCTACGAGCAGTACTTC; cdr3_aa: CASRLSGESSYEQYF; v_call: TRBV6-5; d_call: NA; clone_size: many; j_call: TRBJ2-7
cdr3_nt: TGTGCCAGCAGCCACCGGGACAATCCCCTCTATGGCTACACCTTC; cdr3_aa: CASSHRDNPLYGYTF; v_call: TRBV14; d_call: NA; clone_size: few; j_call: TRBJ1-2
cdr3_nt: TGTGCCTGGAGTGTCCGCGGGCCCCCGGCTTTAGAGCAGTACTTC; cdr3_aa: CAWSVRGPPALEQYF; v_call: TRBV30; d_call: NA; clone_size: many; j_call: TRBJ2-7
cdr3_nt: TGTGCCAGCAGCTTGAACAAGCACGGCACCGGGGAGCTGTTTTTT; cdr3_aa: CASSLNKHGTGELFF; v_call: TRBV5-6; d_call: NA; clone_size: NA; j_call: TRBJ2-2
cdr3_nt: TGCAGTGCTAGGGTTAACGGGATCTCCTACGAGCAGTACTTC; cdr3_aa: CSARVNGISYEQYF; v_call: TRBV20-1; d_call: NA; clone_size: few; j_call: TRBJ2-7
cdr3_nt: TGCGCCAGCAGCCACATCCCGGGACAGGGGGCTCGTACCGGGGAGCTGTTTTTT; cdr3_aa: CASSHIPGQGARTGELFF; v_call: TRBV5-1; d_call: TRBD1; clone_size: few; j_call: TRBJ2-2